This T cell receptor (beta chain) was retrieved from a study of blood T cell repertoires in COVID-19 (TCRdb year 2020). Context from the whole study: The collaborator samples originated in the United States, Italy and Spain and spanned the acute and convalescent phases of COVID-19. Deeply sampled blood TCRbeta repertoires from subjects exposed to, actively infected with, or recovered from COVID-19 were included in the dataset. The prospective study material was composed of cDNA or gDNA derived from T cells, B-cell-depleted T cells, or PBMCs. HLA class I and class II types, where available, came from metadata supplied by the sample provider rather than from assay-based typing. Sample metadata almost always included a de-identified subject ID, COVID-19 status, age in years and sex. Samples were obtained from the ongoing ImmuneRACE study (first 160 participants) and from some 1,300 subjects provided by 6 global collaborators. The repertoires were made available in a free public database intended to serve as a resource for research on the immune response to SARS-CoV-2.

Samples from volunteer blood donors who had recovered from COVID-19 were contributed by a second Seattle source. Collaborating institutions collected whole blood in K2EDTA tubes following their own protocols. For TCRbeta analysis, collaborators shipped samples in one of three forms: frozen whole blood, isolated PBMCs, or DNA extracted from either of those sample types. Broad study findings and their caveats: How much clinical and demographic metadata was included differed by source and by participant, and the metadata was provided uncurated.

With regard to this clone: This clone's antigen is unknown. Base qualities were left out, and no much larger clone turns up one base away.

Its CDR3 holds 15 amino acids, cysteine through phenylalanine. Only CDR3 DNA remains: 45 bases, in frame from the first base. The germline V gene gives CDR1 as SGHRS and CDR2 as YFSETQ. V lost 4 bases and J lost 1 base, and the count of bases not matched to a germline gene is 8. The immunoSEQ Assay, a bias-controlled multiplex PCR, was used to amplify TCRbeta CDR3 regions from genomic DNA. From the authors' description of their analysis: The number of nucleated cells in each sample was estimated by amplification of reference gene primers within the assay. To quantify the absolute abundance of each unique TCRbeta CDR3 rearrangement, sequence reads were collapsed and filtered. For each sample, productive Simpson clonality was calculated as the square root of Simpson's diversity index across productive rearrangements. The table was pulled from immuneACCESS by TCRdb, which kept in-frame rearrangements only. Such tables lose some clones; where checked, under half of the loss comes from unresolved V genes, and the rest has no known cause. V, J and clone size reflect that table, while D and trimming were determined from the DNA. The sample profile shows roughly 220,000 clones; around 84% of them were found once. The ten top clones hold roughly 2.8% of the sample.

Sequenced: peripheral blood. This TCR came from a man between 50 and 59 years old who had recovered from COVID-19. Recombination linked TRBV5-1 to TRBJ2-7; 7 of the junction bases match TRBD1. The CDR3 loop reads CASSPTGDKSYEQYF. The DNA sequence is TGCGCCAGCAGCCCCACAGGGGATAAGTCCTACGAGCAGTACTTC.